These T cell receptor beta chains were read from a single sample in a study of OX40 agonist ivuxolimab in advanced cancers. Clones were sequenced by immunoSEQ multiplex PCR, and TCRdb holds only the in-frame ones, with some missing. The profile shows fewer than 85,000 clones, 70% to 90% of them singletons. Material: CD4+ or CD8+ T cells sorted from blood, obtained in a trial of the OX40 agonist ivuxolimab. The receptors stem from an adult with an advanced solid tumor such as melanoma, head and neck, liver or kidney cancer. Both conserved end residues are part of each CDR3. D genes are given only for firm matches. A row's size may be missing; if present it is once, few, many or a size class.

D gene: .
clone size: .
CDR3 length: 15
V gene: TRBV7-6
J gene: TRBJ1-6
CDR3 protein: CASSSQSSYNSPLHF
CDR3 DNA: TGTGCCAGCAGCTCGCAGTCCTCCTATAATTCACCCCTCCACTTT

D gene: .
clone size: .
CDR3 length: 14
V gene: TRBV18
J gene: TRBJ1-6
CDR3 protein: CASSPDGVGSPLHF
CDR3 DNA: TGTGCCAGCTCACCAGACGGGGTGGGGTCACCCCTCCACTTT

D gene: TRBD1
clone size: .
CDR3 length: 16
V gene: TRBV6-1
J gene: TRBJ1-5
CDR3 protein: CASSERGQPSNQPQHF
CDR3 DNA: TGTGCCAGCAGTGAAAGGGGACAGCCTAGCAATCAGCCCCAGCATTTT

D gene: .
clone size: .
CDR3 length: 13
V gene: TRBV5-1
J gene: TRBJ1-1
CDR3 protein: CASSVCRETEAFF
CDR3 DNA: TGCGCCAGCAGCGTCTGTAGGGAGACTGAAGCTTTCTTT

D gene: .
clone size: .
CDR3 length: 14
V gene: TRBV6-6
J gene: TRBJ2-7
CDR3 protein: CASSDTESSYEQYF
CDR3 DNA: TGTGCCAGCAGTGATACAGAGAGCTCCTACGAGCAGTACTTC

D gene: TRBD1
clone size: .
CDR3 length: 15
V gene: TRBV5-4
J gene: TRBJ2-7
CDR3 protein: CASSPGTGVLYEQYF
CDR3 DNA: TGTGCCAGCAGCCCCGGGACAGGGGTCCTGTACGAGCAGTACTTC

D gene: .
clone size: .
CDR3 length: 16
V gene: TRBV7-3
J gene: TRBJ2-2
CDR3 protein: CASSSYKDKGTGELFF
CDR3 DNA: TGTGCCAGCAGCTCGTACAAGGATAAGGGTACCGGGGAGCTGTTTTTT

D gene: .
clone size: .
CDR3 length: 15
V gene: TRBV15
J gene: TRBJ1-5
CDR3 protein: CATSRGGVSNQPQHF
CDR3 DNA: TGTGCCACCAGCAGAGGGGGGGTGAGCAATCAGCCCCAGCATTTT

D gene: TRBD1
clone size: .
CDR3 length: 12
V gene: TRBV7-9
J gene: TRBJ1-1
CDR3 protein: CASSRTGAEAFF
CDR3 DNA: TGTGCCAGCAGCCGGACAGGGGCTGAAGCTTTCTTT

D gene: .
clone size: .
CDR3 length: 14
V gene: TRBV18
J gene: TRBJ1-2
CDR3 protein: CASSPGQESYGYTF
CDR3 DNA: TGTGCCAGCTCACCGGGGCAGGAGTCCTATGGCTACACCTTC

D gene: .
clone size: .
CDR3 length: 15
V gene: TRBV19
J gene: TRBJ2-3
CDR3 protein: CASSKGGAFTDTQYF
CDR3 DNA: TGTGCCAGTAGTAAGGGGGGGGCCTTCACAGATACGCAGTATTTT

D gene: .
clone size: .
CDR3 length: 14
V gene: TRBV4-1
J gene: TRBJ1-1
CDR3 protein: CASSTPGGTSEAFF
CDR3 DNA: TGCGCCAGCAGCACCCCGGGGGGGACCAGTGAAGCTTTCTTT

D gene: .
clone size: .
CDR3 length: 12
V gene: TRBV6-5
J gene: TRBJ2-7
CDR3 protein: CASSPDGLEQYF
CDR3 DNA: TGTGCCAGCAGCCCCGATGGTCTCGAGCAGTACTTC

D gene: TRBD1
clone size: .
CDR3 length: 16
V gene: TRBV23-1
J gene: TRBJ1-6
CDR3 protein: CASRLTTGGYNSPLHF
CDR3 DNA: TGCGCCAGCAGGCTCACTACAGGGGGTTATAATTCACCCCTCCACTTT

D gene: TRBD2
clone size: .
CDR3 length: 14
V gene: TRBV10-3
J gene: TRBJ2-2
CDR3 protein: CATSGLAGDGELFF
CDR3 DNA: TGTGCCACGTCGGGACTAGCGGGAGACGGGGAGCTGTTTTTT

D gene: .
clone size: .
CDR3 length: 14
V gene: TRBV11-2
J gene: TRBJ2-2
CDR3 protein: CASSLAGRSGELFF
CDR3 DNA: TGTGCCAGCAGCTTAGCAGGGAGGTCCGGGGAGCTGTTTTTT

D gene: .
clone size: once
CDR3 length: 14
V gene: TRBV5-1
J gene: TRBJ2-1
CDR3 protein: CASSFLQGGYEQFF
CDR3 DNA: TGCGCCAGCAGTTTTCTTCAGGGTGGGTATGAGCAGTTCTTC

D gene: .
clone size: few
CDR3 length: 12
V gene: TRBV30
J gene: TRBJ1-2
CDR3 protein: CAWSPTGYGYTF
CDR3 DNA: TGTGCCTGGAGTCCTACAGGGTATGGCTACACCTTC

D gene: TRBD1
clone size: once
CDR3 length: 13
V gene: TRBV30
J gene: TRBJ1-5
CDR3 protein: CAWSATGVQPQHF
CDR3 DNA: TGTGCCTGGAGTGCGACAGGGGTACAGCCCCAGCATTTT

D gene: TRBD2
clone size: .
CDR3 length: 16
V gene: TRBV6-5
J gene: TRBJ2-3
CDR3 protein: CASSYSWDYPTDTQYF
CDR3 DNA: TGTGCCAGCAGTTACTCATGGGACTACCCCACAGATACGCAGTATTTT

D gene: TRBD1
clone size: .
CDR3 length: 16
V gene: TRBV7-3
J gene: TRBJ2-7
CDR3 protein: CASISGQGPLSYEQYF
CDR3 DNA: TGTGCCAGCATTTCAGGACAGGGACCGCTTTCCTACGAGCAGTACTTC

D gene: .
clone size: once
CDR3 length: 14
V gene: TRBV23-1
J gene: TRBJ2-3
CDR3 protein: CASLGPKGPDTQYF
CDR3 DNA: TGCGCCAGTCTGGGTCCAAAAGGTCCAGATACGCAGTATTTT

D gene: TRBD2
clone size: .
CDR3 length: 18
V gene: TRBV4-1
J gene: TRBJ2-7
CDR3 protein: CASSQGVGASGSSYEQYF
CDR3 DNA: TGCGCCAGCAGCCAAGGCGTGGGGGCCAGCGGGAGTTCCTACGAGCAGTACTTC

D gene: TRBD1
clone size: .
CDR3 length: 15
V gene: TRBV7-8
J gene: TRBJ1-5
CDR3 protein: CASSRDSNSNQPQHF
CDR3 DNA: TGTGCCAGCAGCCGGGACAGTAATAGCAATCAGCCCCAGCATTTT

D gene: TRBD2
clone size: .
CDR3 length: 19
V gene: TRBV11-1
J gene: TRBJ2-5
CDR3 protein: CASSFRGLAGGGSQETQYF
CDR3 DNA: TGTGCCAGCAGCTTCAGAGGACTAGCGGGAGGGGGATCCCAAGAGACCCAGTACTTC

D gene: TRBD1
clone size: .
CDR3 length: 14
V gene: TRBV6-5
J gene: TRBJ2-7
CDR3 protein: CASSYTPTGYEQYF
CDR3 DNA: TGTGCCAGCAGTTACACCCCGACAGGGTACGAGCAGTACTTC

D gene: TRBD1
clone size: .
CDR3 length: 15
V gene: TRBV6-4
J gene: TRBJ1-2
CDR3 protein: CASSPGQGAHYGYTF
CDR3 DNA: TGTGCCAGTTCACCGGGACAGGGGGCACACTATGGCTACACCTTC

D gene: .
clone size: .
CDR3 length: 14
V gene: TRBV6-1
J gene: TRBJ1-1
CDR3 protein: CASSVGGMNTEAFF
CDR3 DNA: TGTGCCAGCAGTGTTGGGGGGATGAACACTGAAGCTTTCTTT

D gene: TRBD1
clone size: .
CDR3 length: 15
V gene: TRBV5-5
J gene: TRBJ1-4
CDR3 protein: CASSSLGQGNEKLFF
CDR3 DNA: TGTGCCAGCAGCTCGCTGGGACAGGGGAATGAAAAACTGTTTTTT

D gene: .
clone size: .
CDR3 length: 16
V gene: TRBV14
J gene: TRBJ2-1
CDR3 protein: CASTPAGLFRYNEQFF
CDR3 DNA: TGTGCCAGCACCCCCGCGGGCTTATTCAGGTACAATGAGCAGTTCTTC

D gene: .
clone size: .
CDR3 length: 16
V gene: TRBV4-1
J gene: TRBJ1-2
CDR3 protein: CASSQGGYGSNYGYTF
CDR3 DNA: TGCGCCAGCAGCCAAGGGGGCTATGGGAGCAACTATGGCTACACCTTC

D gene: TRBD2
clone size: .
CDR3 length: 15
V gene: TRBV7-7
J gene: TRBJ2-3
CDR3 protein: CASSLGLAGADTQYF
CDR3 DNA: TGTGCCAGCAGCTTAGGATTAGCGGGGGCAGATACGCAGTATTTT

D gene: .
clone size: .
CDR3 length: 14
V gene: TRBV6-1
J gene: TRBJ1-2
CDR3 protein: CASSEDGTYDGYTF
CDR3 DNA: TGTGCCAGCAGTGAAGACGGGACGTACGATGGCTACACCTTC

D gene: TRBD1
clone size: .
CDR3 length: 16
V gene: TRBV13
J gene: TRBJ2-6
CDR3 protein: CATRQGAFSGANVLTF
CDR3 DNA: TGTGCCACTAGACAGGGGGCGTTCTCTGGGGCCAACGTCCTGACTTTC

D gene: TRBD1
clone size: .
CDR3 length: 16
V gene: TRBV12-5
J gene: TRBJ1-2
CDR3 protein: CASGLDLDRGDYGYTF
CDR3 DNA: TGTGCTAGTGGTTTGGACCTGGACAGGGGGGACTATGGCTACACCTTC

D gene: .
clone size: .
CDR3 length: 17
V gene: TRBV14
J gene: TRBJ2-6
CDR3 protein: CASSFWTAVSGANVLTF
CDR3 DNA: TGTGCCAGCAGCTTTTGGACAGCCGTCTCTGGGGCCAACGTCCTGACTTTC

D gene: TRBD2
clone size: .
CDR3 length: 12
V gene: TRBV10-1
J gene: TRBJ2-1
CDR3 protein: CATWGGGDEQFF
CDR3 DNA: TGCGCCACCTGGGGGGGTGGGGATGAGCAGTTCTTC

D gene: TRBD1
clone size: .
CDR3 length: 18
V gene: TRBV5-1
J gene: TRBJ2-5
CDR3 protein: CASNLWALGQGQGETQYF
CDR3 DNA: TGCGCCAGCAATCTCTGGGCTTTAGGACAGGGGCAAGGGGAGACCCAGTACTTC

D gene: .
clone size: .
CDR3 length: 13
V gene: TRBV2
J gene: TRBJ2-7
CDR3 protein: CASSSRTNYEQYF
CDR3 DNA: TGTGCCAGCAGTTCCCGGACGAACTACGAGCAGTACTTC

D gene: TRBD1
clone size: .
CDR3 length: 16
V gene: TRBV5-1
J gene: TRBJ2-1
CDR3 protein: CASSLALTGLSDEQFF
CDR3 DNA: TGCGCCAGCAGCTTGGCCTTGACAGGGTTGAGCGATGAGCAGTTCTTC

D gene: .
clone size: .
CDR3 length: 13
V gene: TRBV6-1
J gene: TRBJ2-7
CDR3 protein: CAIAGPVGYEQYF
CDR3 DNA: TGTGCCATTGCAGGTCCAGTCGGGTACGAGCAGTACTTC

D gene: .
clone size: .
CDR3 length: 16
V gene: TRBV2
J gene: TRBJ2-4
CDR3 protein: CASSEDETGPKNIQYF
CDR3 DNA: TGTGCCAGCAGTGAAGACGAGACGGGACCCAAAAACATTCAGTACTTC

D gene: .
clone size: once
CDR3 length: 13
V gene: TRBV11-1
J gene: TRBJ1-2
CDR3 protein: CASSSTGNYGYTF
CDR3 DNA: TGTGCCAGCAGCTCAACAGGGAACTATGGCTACACCTTC

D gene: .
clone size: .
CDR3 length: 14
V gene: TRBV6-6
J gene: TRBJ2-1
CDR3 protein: CASFNEGGAYEQFF
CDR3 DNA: TGTGCCAGCTTCAACGAAGGGGGGGCCTATGAGCAGTTCTTC

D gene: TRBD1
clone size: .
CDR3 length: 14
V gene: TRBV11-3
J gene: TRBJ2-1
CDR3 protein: CASSPGQVYNEQFF
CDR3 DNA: TGTGCCAGCAGCCCGGGACAGGTATACAATGAGCAGTTCTTC

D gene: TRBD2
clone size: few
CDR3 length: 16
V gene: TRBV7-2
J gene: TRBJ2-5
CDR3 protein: CASSLGLAGDQGTQYF
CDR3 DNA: TGTGCCAGCAGCTTAGGCCTAGCGGGGGACCAAGGGACCCAGTACTTC

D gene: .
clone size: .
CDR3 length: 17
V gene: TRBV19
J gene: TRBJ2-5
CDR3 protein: CASSIGFRRPEKETQYF
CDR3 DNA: TGTGCCAGTAGTATAGGCTTTAGGAGACCTGAGAAAGAGACCCAGTACTTC

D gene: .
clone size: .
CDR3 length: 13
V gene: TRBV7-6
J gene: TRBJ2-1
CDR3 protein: CASSLAEYNEQFF
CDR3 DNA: TGTGCCAGCAGCTTAGCAGAGTACAATGAGCAGTTCTTC

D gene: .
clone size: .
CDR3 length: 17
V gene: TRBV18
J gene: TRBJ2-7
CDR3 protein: CASSTPLAPPGRYEQYF
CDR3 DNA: TGTGCCAGCTCAACCCCCCTGGCCCCTCCTGGCAGATACGAGCAGTACTTC

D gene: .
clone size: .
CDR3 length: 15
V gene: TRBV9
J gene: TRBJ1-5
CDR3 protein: CASSVEGDTYQPQHF
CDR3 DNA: TGTGCCAGCAGCGTAGAGGGGGACACCTATCAGCCCCAGCATTTT

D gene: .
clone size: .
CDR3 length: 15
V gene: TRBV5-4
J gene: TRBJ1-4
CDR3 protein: CASSLRGDTREKLFF
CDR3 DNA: TGTGCCAGCAGCTTGAGGGGGGACACTCGCGAAAAACTGTTTTTT

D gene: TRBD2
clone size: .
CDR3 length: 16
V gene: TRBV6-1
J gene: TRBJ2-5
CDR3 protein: CASSEQGLAGKETQYF
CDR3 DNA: TGTGCCAGCAGTGAACAAGGACTAGCGGGTAAAGAGACCCAGTACTTC

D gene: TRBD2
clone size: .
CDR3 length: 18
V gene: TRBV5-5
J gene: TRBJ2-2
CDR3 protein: CASSSPTAGGPVVGELFF
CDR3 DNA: TGTGCCAGCAGCTCCCCGACGGCGGGAGGGCCAGTTGTCGGGGAGCTGTTTTTT

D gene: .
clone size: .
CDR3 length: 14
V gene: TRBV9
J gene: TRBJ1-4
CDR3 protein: CASSVDSGNEKLFF
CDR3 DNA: TGTGCCAGCAGCGTAGATAGTGGGAATGAAAAACTGTTTTTT

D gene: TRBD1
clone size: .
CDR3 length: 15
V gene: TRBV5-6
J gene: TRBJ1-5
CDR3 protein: CASSLGQGSNQPQHF
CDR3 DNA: TGTGCCAGCAGCTTGGGACAGGGCAGCAATCAGCCCCAGCATTTT

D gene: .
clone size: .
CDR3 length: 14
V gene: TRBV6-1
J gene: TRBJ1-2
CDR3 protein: CASSETPRQSGYTF
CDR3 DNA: TGTGCCAGCAGTGAAACCCCAAGACAGAGTGGCTACACCTTC

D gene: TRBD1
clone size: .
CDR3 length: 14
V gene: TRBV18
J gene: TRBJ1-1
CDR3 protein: CASSRQGGNTEAFF
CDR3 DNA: TGTGCCAGCTCACGACAGGGTGGTAACACTGAAGCTTTCTTT

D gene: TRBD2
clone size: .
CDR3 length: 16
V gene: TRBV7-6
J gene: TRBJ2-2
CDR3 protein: CASSPLAGENTGELFF
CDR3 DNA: TGTGCCAGCAGCCCCCTGGCGGGAGAGAACACCGGGGAGCTGTTTTTT

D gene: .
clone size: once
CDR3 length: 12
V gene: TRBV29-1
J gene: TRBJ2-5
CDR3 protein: CSVGQTEETQYF
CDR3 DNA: TGCAGCGTTGGACAGACTGAAGAGACCCAGTACTTC

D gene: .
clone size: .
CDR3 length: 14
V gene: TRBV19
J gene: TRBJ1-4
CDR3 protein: CASRVLRGGEKLFF
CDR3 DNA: TGTGCCAGTAGGGTTCTAAGGGGAGGTGAAAAACTGTTTTTT